A single sample is the source of the 25 T cell receptor beta chains below, sequenced in a study of blood T cell repertoires in COVID-19 (dated by TCRdb to 2018 to 2021). Library method: the immunoSEQ multiplex PCR assay. The source is immuneACCESS, and TCRdb retained only in-frame sequences with V and J called. Part of the clones is not carried over; for the studies checked, unresolved V genes explain less than half of this, and the remainder is unexplained. The sample yields 200,000 to 250,000 clones; more than 80% were counted once. The ten largest clones take up less than 3.5% of the sample. Sequenced sample: peripheral blood. The receptor source for this set is a man aged 25-45 years with COVID-19, enrolled during active disease.

V usage is TRBV27 and J usage is TRBJ2-1, with D hard to call. Germline V CDR1 and CDR2: MNHEY, SMNVEV (reference sequence). The V end was cut by 3 bases, the J end by 0 bases, with 6 bases between. The CDR3 contains 14 residues. The CDR3: CASSFRSSYNEQFF. CDR3 bases: TGTGCCAGCAGTTTCCGGAGCTCCTACAATGAGCAGTTCTTC.

J is TRBJ2-2 and V is TRBV9, with 10 nucleotides matching TRBD2. The CDR3 extends over 16 amino acids. Germline V CDR1 and CDR2: SGDLS, YYNGEE. The trim removed 3 bases at V and 1 base at J, leaving 3 bases unmatched. CDR3 amino acids: CASSARTSGNTGELFF. In DNA, the CDR3 is TGTGCCAGCAGCGCCCGGACTAGCGGGAACACCGGGGAGCTGTTTTTT.

The chain has TRBV25-1 and TRBJ1-2; 9 positions agree with TRBD1. The CDR3 runs to 16 residues. Germline CDR1 MGHDK, CDR2 SYGVNS. V lost 4 bases and J lost 1; bases outside the gene matches: 7. DNA for the CDR3: TGTGCCAGCAGTGCCGCAGGACAGGGGTATAACTATGGCTACACCTTC. Its protein product is CASSAAGQGYNYGYTF.

This rearrangement joins TRBV7-8 to TRBJ1-5; D unresolved. Germline V lookup: CDR1 SGHVS, CDR2 FQNEAQ. Trimming removed 1 base at V and 1 base at J, with 8 bases between. This CDR3 contains 15 residues. Here the CDR3 DNA reads TGTGCCAGCAGCTTAGAGGCGGGAAGCAATCAGCCCCAGCATTTT. This encodes CASSLEAGSNQPQHF.

This clone was picked up a small number of times. The chain carries TRBV19 and TRBJ1-5, with TRBD1 matching over 8 bases. Germline V gene lookup returns CDR1 LNHDA and CDR2 SQIVND (reference sequence). The CDR3 sequence is 14 residues long. V lost 10 bases and J lost 5; bases outside the gene matches: 10. DNA of the CDR3: TGTGCCACCGAGCCGGGACAGGCTTATCAGCCCCAGCATTTT. Translated, it gives CATEPGQAYQPQHF.

The CDR3 sequence: CASSLETSGQETQYF. The CDR3 region has the DNA TGTGCCAGCAGCTTGGAGACTAGCGGTCAAGAGACCCAGTACTTC. The chain employs TRBV5-6 and TRBJ2-5; 9 bases map to TRBD2. This CDR3 comprises 15 residues. Germline values: CDR1 SGHDT, CDR2 YYEEEE. Trimming cost V 0 bases and J 2 bases; bases outside gene matches: 2.

This clone was counted a few times. This chain uses TRBV3-1 (or the pseudogene TRBV3-2) with TRBJ2-1, with 11 bases aligning to TRBD2. The CDR3 is 15 residues long. The germline CDR1 and CDR2 sequences are LGHDT and YNNKEL (reference sequence). The J segment lost 6 bases and the V segment lost 6 bases, leaving 7 bases of the junction unmatched. The CDR3 is CASRLLAGAGNEQFF. The CDR3 DNA reads as TGTGCCAGCAGACTACTAGCGGGGGCCGGCAATGAGCAGTTCTTC.

The chain carries TRBV18 and TRBJ2-7, with 9 bases fitting TRBD1. The CDR3 extends over 15 amino acids. Per the germline V gene, CDR1 is KGHSH and CDR2 is LQKENI. The V and J ends lost 2 bases and 2 bases, in that order; junction bases with no gene match: 4. The CDR3 region has the DNA TGTGCCAGCTCACCAGTAGGACAGGGGCCCTACGAGCAGTACTTC. The encoded protein is CASSPVGQGPYEQYF.

The rearrangement uses TRBV6-5 and TRBJ1-4; D perhaps matches TRBD1 (5 bases). Trimming took off 6 bases at V and 4 bases at J, with 15 bases between the two ends. Germline lookup yields CDR1 MNHEY and CDR2 SVGAGI. This CDR3 region has 15 residues. The CDR3 spells CASRKLQALNEKLFF. CDR3 in DNA: TGTGCCAGCAGAAAGCTACAGGCCCTTAATGAAAAACTGTTTTTT.

V usage is TRBV11-2 and J usage is TRBJ1-1; 8 nucleotides agree with TRBD1. The CDR3 consists of 16 residues. Unmatched junction bases numbered 8, after V lost 5 bases and J lost 0 bases. Germline loops: CDR1 SGHAT, CDR2 FQNNGV. In DNA, the CDR3 is TGTGCCAGCAGCCCCGGTCAGACAGGGGTGAACACTGAAGCTTTCTTT. Amino acid sequence: CASSPGQTGVNTEAFF.

The chain has TRBV27 and TRBJ1-1, with no clear D. The ends were cut back, 4 bases at V and 1 base at J, with 7 bases in the middle. This CDR3 region has 13 residues. From germline, CDR1 is MNHEY and CDR2 SMNVEV (reference sequence). This CDR3 reads CASSSVPNTEAFF. The CDR3 coding sequence is TGTGCCAGCAGTTCTGTCCCGAACACTGAAGCTTTCTTT.

The chain joins TRBV24-1 to TRBJ2-7; 11 bases align to TRBD2. J gave up 3 bases and V 2 bases, and 5 bases lay outside the gene matches. The germline gives CDR1 KGHDR, CDR2 SFDVKD. The CDR3 is 16 amino acids. The CDR3 nucleotides read TGTGCCACCAGTGATTGGGCTAGCGGGGGGTACTACGAGCAGTACTTC. It codes for CATSDWASGGYYEQYF.

Remarks on this clone: The same CDR3 arises from other DNA sequences in this sample as well. The chain has TRBV18 and TRBJ2-3, with D possibly matching TRBD1 (6 bases). V lost 3 bases and J lost 3, with 7 bases in between. The CDR3 sequence is 13 residues long. Germline loops: CDR1 KGHSH, CDR2 LQKENI. CDR3 sequence reads: CASSPRGTDTQYF. The CDR3, as DNA: TGTGCCAGCTCACCTAGGGGGACAGATACGCAGTATTTT.

The V call is TRBV7-7, the J call TRBJ2-3; 13 bases line up with TRBD2. With 4 bases clipped from V and 5 bases from J, the junction kept 6 bases outside the gene matches. CDR1 is SSHAT and CDR2 is FNYEAQ in the germline V gene (reference sequence). The CDR3 length is 16 residues. The CDR3 DNA is TGTGCCAGCAGCTCCGGACTAGCGGGAGCAGTAGATACGCAGTATTTT. Protein product: CASSSGLAGAVDTQYF.

The V gene is TRBV21-1, the J gene TRBJ2-7; TRBD2 is the table's D call, not checked against the DNA. TRBV21-1 is marked as a pseudogene. This CDR3 is 15 amino acids long. The CDR3 sequence is CASNLTGGEIYEQYF. The CDR3 DNA sequence: TGTGCCAGCAACCTAACGGGGGGGGAAATCTACGAGCAGTACTTC.

The chain joins TRBV6-6 to TRBJ1-5; D ambiguous. In germline, CDR1 is MNHNY, CDR2 SVGAGI (reference sequence). This CDR3 has 14 residues. Trimming took 2 bases from V and 7 from J, leaving 12 bases between them. The CDR3 loop reads CASSYGGSRQPQHF. DNA for the CDR3: TGTGCCAGCAGTTACGGCGGCTCAAGGCAGCCCCAGCATTTT.

The rearrangement uses TRBV4-2 and TRBJ1-6; perhaps TRBD1 as D (6 bases). Germline V lookup: CDR1 LGHNA, CDR2 YNFKEQ. The CDR3 length is 14 residues. V was pared by 4 bases and J by 12 bases, with 16 bases between. The CDR3 nucleotides are TGTGCCAGCAGCCTCCGGGGGGCGCAGAGACCCCTCCACTTT. This encodes CASSLRGAQRPLHF.

The chain recombines TRBV6-5 with TRBJ2-7; D perhaps matches TRBD1 (5 bases). Trimming left V 0 bases short and J 0 bases short, with 12 bases between. Germline lookup yields CDR1 MNHEY and CDR2 SVGAGI. The CDR3 sequence is 16 residues long. CDR3 protein: CASSYSGASLSYEQYF. CDR3 nucleotide sequence: TGTGCCAGCAGTTACTCAGGGGCTTCCCTCTCCTACGAGCAGTACTTC.

V usage is TRBV4-3 and J usage is TRBJ1-2, with 7 bases aligning to TRBD1. Germline assignment: CDR1 LGHNA and CDR2 YSLEER. There are 20 residues in the CDR3. Losses at the gene ends were 0 bases for V and 6 bases for J; bases not matched to a gene: 22. CDR3 nucleotide sequence: TGCGCCAGCAGCCAAGATCTATTCGCGAAACAGGGGCCCGATAAAGATGGCTACACCTTC. Translation: CASSQDLFAKQGPDKDGYTF.

This chain joins TRBV5-1 and TRBJ1-1; 9 bases agree with TRBD1. CDR3 length equals 16 residues. J gave up 1 base and V 1 base, and 5 bases lay outside the gene matches. Germline CDR1 reads SGHRS; CDR2 reads YFSETQ. In DNA, the CDR3 is TGCGCCAGCAGCTTGCCCCGGACAGGGGAGAACACTGAAGCTTTCTTT. Protein product: CASSLPRTGENTEAFF.

The chain is built from TRBV6-5 and TRBJ2-7, with 7 bases that match TRBD1. This CDR3 comprises 14 residues. The germline V gene encodes CDR1 MNHEY and CDR2 SVGAGI. The V and J ends lost 2 bases and 2 bases, in that order; junction bases with no gene match: 3. The CDR3 DNA follows: TGTGCCAGCAGTTACGGACAGGCAACCTACGAGCAGTACTTC. Its translation is CASSYGQATYEQYF.

This sequence joins TRBV5-1 and TRBJ2-2; TRBD2 agrees at 9 bases. J lost 6 bases, V lost 4 bases, and 7 bases had no gene match. The CDR3 extends over 15 amino acids. Germline V gene lookup returns CDR1 SGHRS and CDR2 YFSETQ. In nucleotides, the CDR3 is TGCGCCAGCAGCGGTTTAGCGGGAGCGGCCGGGGAGCTGTTTTTT. It yields the protein CASSGLAGAAGELFF.

The chain combines TRBV6-1 with TRBJ2-2, with D possibly being TRBD2 (5 bases). Per the germline V gene, CDR1 is MNHNS and CDR2 is SASEGT. With 2 bases removed from V and 1 base from J, the gap between germline ends came to 11 bases. The CDR3 is 16 residues long. CDR3 in DNA: TGTGCCAGCAGTGAATGGGTAGGGAGGAACACCGGGGAGCTGTTTTTT. Translating it yields CASSEWVGRNTGELFF.

The gene calls are TRBV9 and TRBJ1-1; D gene ambiguous. The ends were cut back, 0 bases at V and 1 base at J, with 7 bases in the middle. The germline gives CDR1 SGDLS, CDR2 YYNGEE. This CDR3 contains 14 residues. CDR3 coding DNA: TGTGCCAGCAGCGTAGTTAGGAGGAACACTGAAGCTTTCTTT. This sequence encodes CASSVVRRNTEAFF.

Note on this clone: The same CDR3 also results from other DNA sequences found in this sample. The chain combines TRBV12-3 or TRBV12-4 with TRBJ1-1; the D is unclear. The CDR3 spans 13 residues. Trimming shortened V by 5 bases and J by 1 base, and 8 bases separated the two germline ends. The CDR3 protein is CASSLGPNTEAFF. The CDR3 DNA is TGTGCCAGCAGTCTCGGTCCGAACACTGAAGCTTTCTTT.